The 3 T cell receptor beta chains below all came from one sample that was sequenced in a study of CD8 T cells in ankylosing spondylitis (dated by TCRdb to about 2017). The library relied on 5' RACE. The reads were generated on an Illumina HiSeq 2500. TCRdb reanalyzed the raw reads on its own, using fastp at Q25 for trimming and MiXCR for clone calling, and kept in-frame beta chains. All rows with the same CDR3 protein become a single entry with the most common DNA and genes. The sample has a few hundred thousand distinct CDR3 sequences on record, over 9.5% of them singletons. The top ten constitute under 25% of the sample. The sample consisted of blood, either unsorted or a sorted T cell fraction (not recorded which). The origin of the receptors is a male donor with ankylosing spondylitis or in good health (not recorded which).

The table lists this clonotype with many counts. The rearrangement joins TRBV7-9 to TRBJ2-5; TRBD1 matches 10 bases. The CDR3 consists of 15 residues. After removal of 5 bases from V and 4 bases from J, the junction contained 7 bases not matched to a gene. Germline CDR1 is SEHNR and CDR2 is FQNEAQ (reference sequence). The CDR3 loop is CASSMGQGNGETQYF. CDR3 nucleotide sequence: TGTGCCAGCAGCATGGGACAGGGGAATGGAGAGACCCAGTACTTC. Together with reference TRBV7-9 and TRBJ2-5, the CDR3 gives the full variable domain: DTGVSQNPRHKITKRGQNVTFRCDPISEHNRLYWYRQTLGQGPEFLTYFQNEAQLEKSRLLSDRFSAERPKGSFSTLEIQRTEQGDSAMYLCASSMGQGNGETQYFGPGTRLLVL.

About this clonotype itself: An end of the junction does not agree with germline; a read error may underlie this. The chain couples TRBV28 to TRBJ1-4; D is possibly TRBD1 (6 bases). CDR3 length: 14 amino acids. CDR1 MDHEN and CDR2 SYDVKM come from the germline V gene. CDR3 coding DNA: TGTGCCAGCGGATTAGGGGGAAATAATAAAAAACTGTTTTTT. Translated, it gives CASGLGGNNKKLFF. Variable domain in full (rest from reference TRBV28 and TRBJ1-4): DVKVTQSSRYLVKRTGEKVFLECVQDMDHENMFWYRQDPGLGLRLIYFSYDVKMKEKGDIPEGYSVSREKKERFSLILESASTNQTSMYLCASGLGGNNKKLFFGSGTQLSVL.

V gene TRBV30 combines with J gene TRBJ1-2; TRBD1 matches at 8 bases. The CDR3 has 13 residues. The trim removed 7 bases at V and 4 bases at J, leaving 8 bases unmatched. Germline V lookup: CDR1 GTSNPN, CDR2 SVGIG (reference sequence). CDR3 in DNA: TGTGCCTCAGGACAGGGAAGGGGCTATGGCTACACCTTC. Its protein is CASGQGRGYGYTF.